Each of the 13 T cell receptor beta chains below was sequenced from the same sample in a study of T-cell reconstitution after alpha-beta-depleted transplantation in children. For TCRbeta, the library was prepared with unique molecular identifiers. Each CDR3 protein is one row after TCRdb ran MiXCR on the PCR reads. The sample consists of around 400,000 distinct CDR3 sequences, around 20% of them appearing once. The sample here was PBMCs from the stem cell graft donor, taken from the stem cell graft. The receptors derive from a human donor who donated a stem cell graft to a child with acute myeloid leukemia.

This clonotype was detected many times. The chain couples TRBV12-3 or TRBV12-4 to TRBJ2-5, with 10 bases that match TRBD1. The CDR3 has 13 amino acids. V trimming: 5 bases; J trimming: 4 bases; junction bases outside the gene matches: 1. This chain's CDR3 is CASSGDRGETQYF. CDR3 nucleotide sequence: TGTGCCAGCAGTGGGGACAGGGGAGAGACCCAGTACTTC.

The chain carries TRBV28 and TRBJ2-7, with 11 nucleotides matching TRBD2. This CDR3 has 16 amino acids. V lost 6 bases and J lost 0; bases outside the gene matches: 7. Germline CDR1 reads MDHEN; CDR2 reads SYDVKM. The CDR3 DNA reads TGTGCCAGCAGAACCAGACTAGCGGGACGCTCCTACGAGCAGTACTTC. Translating it yields CASRTRLAGRSYEQYF.

The rearrangement links TRBV29-1 to TRBJ1-5; weak D call: TRBD1 (5 bases). Germline values: CDR1 SQVTM, CDR2 ANQGSEA. V was pared by 4 bases and J by 3 bases, with 13 bases between. The CDR3 length is 14 residues. The DNA for the CDR3 is TGCAGCGTTGTGGGGGGGGGAGACAATCAGCCCCAGCATTTT. Protein: CSVVGGGDNQPQHF.

This clonotype was counted ten times or more. For the CDR3, the DNA is TGCAGTGCTCACCTCGGGGACTCCTACTCCTACAATGAGCAGTTCTTC. Protein sequence: CSAHLGDSYSYNEQFF. The chain carries TRBV20-1 and TRBJ2-1; D might be TRBD2 (6 bases). Per germline, CDR1 DFQATT and CDR2 SNEGSKA (reference sequence). Trimming took off 5 bases at V and 0 bases at J, with 17 bases between the two ends. The CDR3 consists of 16 residues.

Many counts were recorded for this clonotype. The chain carries TRBV12-3 or TRBV12-4 and TRBJ2-1; weak D call: TRBD1 (5 bases). The CDR3 is 13 residues long. The germline V and J ends were trimmed by 7 bases and 5 bases, with 12 bases remaining between them. The DNA of the CDR3 is TGTGCCAGCAAGGCCTTCAGGGACAATGAGCAGTTCTTC. It is translated as CASKAFRDNEQFF.

This clonotype has at least ten counts. The chain's CDR3 is CASSFEQTYEQYF. CDR3 DNA sequence: TGTGCCAGCAGTTTCGAGCAAACCTACGAGCAGTACTTC. This chain joins TRBV12-3 or TRBV12-4 and TRBJ2-7; D not certain. The CDR3 is 13 amino acids. Trimming took off 3 bases at V and 2 bases at J, with 8 bases between the two ends.

CDR3 loop: CASSQYSLYGYTF. CDR3 nucleotide sequence: TGCGCCAGCAGCCAGTACAGCCTCTATGGCTACACCTTC. This rearrangement joins TRBV4-3 to TRBJ1-2; D remains unclear. Germline V CDR1 and CDR2: LGHNA, YSLEER. V lost 3 bases and J 4 bases, leaving 9 bases between the germline ends. This CDR3 is built from 13 residues.

As regards this clonotype: This may be a read error: a much more frequent sequence differs by one nucleotide. This rearrangement joins TRBV4-2 to TRBJ2-2, with a tentative D call TRBD2 (7 bases). The CDR3 is 16 residues long. The germline V gene encodes CDR1 LGHNA and CDR2 YNFKEQ. The CDR3 nucleotides are TGTGCCAGCAGCCAAGATTGGGGGAGGGACACCGGGAAGCTGTTTTTT. It translates to CASSQDWGRDTGKLFF.

In its sample, this clonotype was seen many times. V is TRBV29-1 and J is TRBJ2-5; D tentatively reads TRBD1 or TRBD2 (5 bases each). This CDR3 contains 14 residues. From germline, CDR1 is SQVTM and CDR2 ANQGSEA. V gave up 0 bases and J gave up 4 bases, with 12 bases separating them. CDR3 sequence: CSVEDRKGTETQYF. The CDR3 bases are TGCAGCGTTGAAGATCGTAAGGGGACAGAGACCCAGTACTTC.

Only a few counts were recorded for this clonotype. The chain joins TRBV6-2 or TRBV6-3 to TRBJ2-7, with D unclear. CDR1 is MNHEY, CDR2 SVGEGT, per germline. The CDR3 covers 13 residues. V was cut by 2 bases and J by 2 bases, with 7 bases left in between. The CDR3 loop is CASSYLATYEQYF. The CDR3, as DNA: TGTGCCAGCAGTTACCTCGCTACCTACGAGCAGTACTTC.

This clonotype was counted at least ten times. The chain links TRBV25-1 to TRBJ2-5, with 7 bases fitting TRBD1. In germline, CDR1 is MGHDK, CDR2 SYGVNS. CDR3 length: 14 residues. Trimming cost V 4 bases and J 3 bases; bases outside gene matches: 5. Here the CDR3 DNA reads TGTGCCAGCAGTGTCCGGGACAGCGAAGAGACCCAGTACTTC. Translated, it gives CASSVRDSEETQYF. The whole variable domain, filled in from reference TRBV25-1 and TRBJ2-5, reads EADIYQTPRYLVIGTGKKITLECSQTMGHDKMYWYQQDPGMELHLIHYSYGVNSTEKGDLSSESTVSRIRTEHFPLTLESARPSHTSQYLCASSVRDSEETQYFGPGTRLLVL.

The chain uses TRBV20-1 and TRBJ2-3; D might be TRBD2 (6 bases). The CDR3 consists of 14 residues. Per the germline V gene, CDR1 is DFQATT and CDR2 is SNEGSKA (reference sequence). The V end was cut by 3 bases, the J end by 4 bases, with 14 bases between. As DNA, the CDR3 is TGCAGTGCTAGGGCTAGCGCAGGAGCAGATACGCAGTATTTT. Protein sequence: CSARASAGADTQYF.

Ten or more counts support this clonotype. The V and J genes are TRBV24-1 and TRBJ2-1; 7 bases are shared with TRBD2. J gave up 4 bases and V 6 bases, and 11 bases lay outside the gene matches. Germline V CDR1 and CDR2: KGHDR, SFDVKD. The CDR3 contains 16 residues. This CDR3 reads CATSSGLAEKYNEQFF. The CDR3 DNA reads TGTGCCACCAGTTCGGGCCTAGCGGAAAAATACAATGAGCAGTTCTTC.